These T cell receptor beta chains were read from a single sample in a study of cytomegalovirus exposure and HLA in healthy donors. Data came from immunoSEQ multiplex PCR; TCRdb stores just in-frame clones and leaves some out. The sample holds about 160,000 clones; about 71% are singletons and the top ten take approximately 3%. Sequenced: PBMCs. The receptors shown here come from a woman in her twenties or thirties in good health and CMV-seronegative. Each CDR3 is given with its conserved first and last residue. D genes are given only for firm matches. The size of a clone is reported for some rows only, either as once, few or many, or as a class for expanded clones.

size: NA
D: NA
J: TRBJ1-5
V: TRBV6-6
CDR3: CASTRQVLQPQHF
DNA: TGTGCCAGCACCCGACAGGTACTTCAGCCCCAGCATTTT

size: NA
D: TRBD1
J: TRBJ1-5
V: TRBV6-5
CDR3: CASRGTGDQPQHF
DNA: TGTGCCAGCAGAGGGACAGGCGATCAGCCCCAGCATTTT

size: NA
D: TRBD1
J: TRBJ1-6
V: TRBV7-6
CDR3: CASSSGQGASSPLHF
DNA: TGTGCCAGCAGCTCCGGACAGGGGGCGTCCTCACCCCTCCACTTT

size: NA
D: TRBD2
J: TRBJ2-1
V: TRBV11-1
CDR3: CASSLEPSSSGGYNEQFF
DNA: TGTGCCAGCAGCTTAGAGCCCTCGTCTAGCGGGGGGTACAATGAGCAGTTCTTC

size: NA
D: TRBD2
J: TRBJ2-3
V: TRBV6-6
CDR3: CASSFRLAGGSDTQYF
DNA: TGTGCCAGCAGTTTCCGACTAGCGGGGGGGTCAGATACGCAGTATTTT

size: once
D: NA
J: TRBJ2-7
V: TRBV25-1
CDR3: CASRPVGVSYEQYF
DNA: TGTGCCAGCAGACCGGTCGGGGTCAGTTACGAGCAGTACTTC

size: NA
D: NA
J: TRBJ1-3
V: TRBV7-2
CDR3: CASSLAVYNRISGNTIYF
DNA: TGTGCCAGCAGCTTAGCGGTTTATAACAGGATCTCTGGAAACACCATATATTTT

size: few
D: NA
J: TRBJ1-1
V: TRBV4-2
CDR3: CASSHTDMNTEAFF
DNA: TGTGCCAGCAGCCATACAGATATGAACACTGAAGCTTTCTTT

size: few
D: NA
J: TRBJ2-5
V: TRBV11-2
CDR3: CASSLPYDRETQYF
DNA: TGTGCCAGCAGCTTACCTTACGATCGGGAGACCCAGTACTTC

size: NA
D: TRBD2
J: TRBJ2-1
V: TRBV29-1
CDR3: CSSIGLAELNEQFF
DNA: TGCAGCTCGATCGGACTAGCGGAGCTCAATGAGCAGTTCTTC

size: NA
D: NA
J: TRBJ1-6
V: TRBV27
CDR3: CASSRYGWAQNNSPLHF
DNA: TGTGCCAGCAGTCGTTATGGGTGGGCACAGAATAATTCACCCCTCCACTTT

size: NA
D: NA
J: TRBJ1-6
V: TRBV6-6
CDR3: CASRARSQNNSPLHF
DNA: TGTGCCAGCAGGGCGAGGAGCCAAAATAATTCACCCCTCCACTTT

size: few
D: NA
J: TRBJ2-1
V: TRBV20-1
CDR3: CSAIYFNEQFF
DNA: TGCAGTGCTATCTATTTCAATGAGCAGTTCTTC

size: once
D: TRBD2
J: TRBJ2-5
V: TRBV9
CDR3: CASSVGGTSGGGETQYF
DNA: TGTGCCAGCAGCGTGGGGGGGACTAGCGGGGGCGGGGAGACCCAGTACTTC